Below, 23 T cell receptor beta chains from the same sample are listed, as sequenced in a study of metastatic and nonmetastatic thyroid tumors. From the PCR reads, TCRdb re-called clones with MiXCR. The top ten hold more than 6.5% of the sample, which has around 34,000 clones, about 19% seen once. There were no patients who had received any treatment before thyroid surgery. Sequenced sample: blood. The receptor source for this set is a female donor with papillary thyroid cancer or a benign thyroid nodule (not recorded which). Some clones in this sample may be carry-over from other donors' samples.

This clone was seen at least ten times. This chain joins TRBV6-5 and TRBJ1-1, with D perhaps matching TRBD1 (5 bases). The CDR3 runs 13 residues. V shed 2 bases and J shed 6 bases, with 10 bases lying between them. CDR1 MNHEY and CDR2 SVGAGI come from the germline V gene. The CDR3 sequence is CASSYQRGAEAFF. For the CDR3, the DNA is TGTGCCAGCAGTTACCAAAGGGGCGCTGAAGCTTTCTTT.

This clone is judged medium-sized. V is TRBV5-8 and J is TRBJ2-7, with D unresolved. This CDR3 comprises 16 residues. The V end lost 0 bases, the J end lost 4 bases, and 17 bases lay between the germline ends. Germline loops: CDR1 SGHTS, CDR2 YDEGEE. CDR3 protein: CASSLDGTNPHYEQYF. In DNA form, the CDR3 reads TGTGCCAGCAGCTTGGATGGTACAAATCCCCATTACGAGCAGTACTTC. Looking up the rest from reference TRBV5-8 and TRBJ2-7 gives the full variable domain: EAGVTQSPTHLIKTRGQQATLRCSPISGHTSVYWYQQALGLGLQFLLWYDEGEERNRGNFPPRFSGRQFPNYSSELNVNALELEDSALYLCASSLDGTNPHYEQYFGPGTRLTVT.

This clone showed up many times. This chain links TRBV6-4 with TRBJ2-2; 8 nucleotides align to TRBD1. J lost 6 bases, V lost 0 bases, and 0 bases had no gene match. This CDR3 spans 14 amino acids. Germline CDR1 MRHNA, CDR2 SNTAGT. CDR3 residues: CASSDSTGAGELFF. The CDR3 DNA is TGTGCCAGCAGTGACTCGACAGGGGCCGGGGAGCTGTTTTTT.

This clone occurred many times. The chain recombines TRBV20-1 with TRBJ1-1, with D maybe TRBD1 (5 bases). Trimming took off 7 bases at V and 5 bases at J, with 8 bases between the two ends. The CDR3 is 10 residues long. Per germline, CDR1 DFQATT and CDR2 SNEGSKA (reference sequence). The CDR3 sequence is CSVGVTEAFF. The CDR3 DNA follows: TGCAGTGTAGGGGTGACTGAAGCTTTCTTT.

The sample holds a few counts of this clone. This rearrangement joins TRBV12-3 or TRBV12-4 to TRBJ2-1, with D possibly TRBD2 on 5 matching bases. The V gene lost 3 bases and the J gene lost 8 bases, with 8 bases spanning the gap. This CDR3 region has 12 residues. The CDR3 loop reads CASSFWGDEQFF. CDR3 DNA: TGTGCCAGCAGTTTTTGGGGAGATGAGCAGTTCTTC.

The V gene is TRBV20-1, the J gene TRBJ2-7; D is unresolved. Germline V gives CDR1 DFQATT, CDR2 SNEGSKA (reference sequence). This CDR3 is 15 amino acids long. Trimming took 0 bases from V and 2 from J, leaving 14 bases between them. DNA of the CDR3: TGCAGTGCTAGAGATCGTAGACAATACGCCTACGAGCAGTACTTC. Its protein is CSARDRRQYAYEQYF.

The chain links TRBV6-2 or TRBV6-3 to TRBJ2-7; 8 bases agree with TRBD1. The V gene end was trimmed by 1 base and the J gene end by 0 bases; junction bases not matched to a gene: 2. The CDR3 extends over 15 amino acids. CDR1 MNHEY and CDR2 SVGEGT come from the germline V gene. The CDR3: CASSYWTGSSYEQYF. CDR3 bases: TGTGCCAGCAGTTACTGGACAGGGAGCTCCTACGAGCAGTACTTC.

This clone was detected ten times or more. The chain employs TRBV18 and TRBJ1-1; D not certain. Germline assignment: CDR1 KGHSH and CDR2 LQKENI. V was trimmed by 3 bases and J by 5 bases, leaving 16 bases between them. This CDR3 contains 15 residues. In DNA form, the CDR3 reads TGTGCCAGCTCACCCCCCGCTCCCCGGTCTACTGAAGCTTTCTTT. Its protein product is CASSPPAPRSTEAFF.

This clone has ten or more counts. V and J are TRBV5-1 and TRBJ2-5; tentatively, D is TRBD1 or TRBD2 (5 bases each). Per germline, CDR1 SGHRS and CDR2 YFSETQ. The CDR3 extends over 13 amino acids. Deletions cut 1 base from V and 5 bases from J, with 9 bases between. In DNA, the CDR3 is TGCGCCAGCAGCTTGTCAGGGAGTGAGACCCAGTACTTC. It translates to CASSLSGSETQYF. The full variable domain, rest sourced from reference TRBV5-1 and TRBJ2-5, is KAGVTQTPRYLIKTRGQQVTLSCSPISGHRSVSWYQQTPGQGLQFLFEYFSETQRNKGNFPGRFSGRQFSNSRSEMNVSTLELGDSALYLCASSLSGSETQYFGPGTRLLVL.

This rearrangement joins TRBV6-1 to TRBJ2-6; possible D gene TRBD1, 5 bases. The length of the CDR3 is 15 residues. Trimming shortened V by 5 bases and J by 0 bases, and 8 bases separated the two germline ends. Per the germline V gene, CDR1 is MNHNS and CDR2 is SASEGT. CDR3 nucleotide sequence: TGTGCCAGCAGTCAGGGTAGCTCTGGGGCCAACGTCCTGACTTTC. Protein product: CASSQGSSGANVLTF.

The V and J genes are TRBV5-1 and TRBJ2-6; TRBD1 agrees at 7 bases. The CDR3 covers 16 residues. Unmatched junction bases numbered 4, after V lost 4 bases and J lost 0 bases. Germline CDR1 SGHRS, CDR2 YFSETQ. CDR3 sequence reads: CASSTRQGSGANVLTF. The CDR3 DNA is TGCGCCAGCAGCACTCGACAGGGCTCTGGGGCCAACGTCCTGACTTTC. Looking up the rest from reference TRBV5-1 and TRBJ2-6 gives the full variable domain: KAGVTQTPRYLIKTRGQQVTLSCSPISGHRSVSWYQQTPGQGLQFLFEYFSETQRNKGNFPGRFSGRQFSNSRSEMNVSTLELGDSALYLCASSTRQGSGANVLTFGAGSRLTVL.

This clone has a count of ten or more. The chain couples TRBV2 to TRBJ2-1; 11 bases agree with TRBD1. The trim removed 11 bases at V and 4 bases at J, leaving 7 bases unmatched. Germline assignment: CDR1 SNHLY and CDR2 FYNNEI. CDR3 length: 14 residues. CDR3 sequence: CAYRDRGFYNEQFF. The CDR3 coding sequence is TGTGCCTACAGGGACAGGGGGTTTTACAATGAGCAGTTCTTC.

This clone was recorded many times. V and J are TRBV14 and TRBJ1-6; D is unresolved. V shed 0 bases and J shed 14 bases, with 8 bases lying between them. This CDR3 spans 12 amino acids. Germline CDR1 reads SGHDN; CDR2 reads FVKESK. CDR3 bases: TGTGCCAGCAGCCAAGATGTAAAAGCCCTCCACTTT. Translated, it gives CASSQDVKALHF. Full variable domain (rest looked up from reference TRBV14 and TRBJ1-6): EAGVTQFPSHSVIEKGQTVTLRCDPISGHDNLYWYRRVMGKEIKFLLHFVKESKQDESGMPNNRFLAERTGGTYSTLKVQPAELEDSGVYFCASSQDVKALHFGNGTRLTVT.

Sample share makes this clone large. CDR3 residues: CASSQASGSGANVLTF. The CDR3 DNA is TGTGCCAGCAGCCAAGCAAGCGGGTCTGGGGCCAACGTCCTGACTTTC. The chain employs TRBV4-2 and TRBJ2-6; TRBD2 might be the D (6 bases). The germline V gene has CDR1 LGHNA and CDR2 YNFKEQ. The CDR3 contains 16 residues. Trimming pared 1 base from V and 1 base from J, leaving 8 bases between.

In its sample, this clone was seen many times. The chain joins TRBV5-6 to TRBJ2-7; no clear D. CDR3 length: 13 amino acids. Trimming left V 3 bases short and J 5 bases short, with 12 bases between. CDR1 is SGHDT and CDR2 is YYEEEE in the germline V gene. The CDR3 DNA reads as TGTGCCAGCAGCTACCAGAGAAGCCACGAGCAGTACTTC. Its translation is CASSYQRSHEQYF.

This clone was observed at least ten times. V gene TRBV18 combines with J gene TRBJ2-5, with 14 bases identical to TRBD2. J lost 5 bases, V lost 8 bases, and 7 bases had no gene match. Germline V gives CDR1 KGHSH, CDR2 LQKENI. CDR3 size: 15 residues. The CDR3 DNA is TGTGCCAGCGTCCCGGGACTAGCGGGAGTGGAGACCCAGTACTTC. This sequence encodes CASVPGLAGVETQYF.

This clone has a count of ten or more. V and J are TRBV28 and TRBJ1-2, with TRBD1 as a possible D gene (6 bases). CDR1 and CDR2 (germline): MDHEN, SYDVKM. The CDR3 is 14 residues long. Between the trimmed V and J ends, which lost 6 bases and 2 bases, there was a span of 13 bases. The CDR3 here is CASRRTGLNYGYTF. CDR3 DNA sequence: TGTGCCAGCAGAAGAACAGGGTTAAACTATGGCTACACCTTC.

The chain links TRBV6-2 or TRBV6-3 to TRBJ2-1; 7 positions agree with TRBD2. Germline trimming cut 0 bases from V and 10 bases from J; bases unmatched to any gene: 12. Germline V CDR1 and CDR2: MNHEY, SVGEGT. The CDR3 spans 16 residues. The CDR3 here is CASSYSAGDGAWEQFF. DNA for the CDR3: TGTGCCAGCAGTTACTCGGCGGGAGACGGGGCGTGGGAGCAGTTCTTC.

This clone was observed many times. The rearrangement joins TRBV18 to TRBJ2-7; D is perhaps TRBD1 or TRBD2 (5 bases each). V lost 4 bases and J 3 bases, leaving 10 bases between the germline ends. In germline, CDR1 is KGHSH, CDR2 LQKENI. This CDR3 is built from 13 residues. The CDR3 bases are TGTGCCAGCTCACGGGACCCAGACTACGAGCAGTACTTC. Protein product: CASSRDPDYEQYF.

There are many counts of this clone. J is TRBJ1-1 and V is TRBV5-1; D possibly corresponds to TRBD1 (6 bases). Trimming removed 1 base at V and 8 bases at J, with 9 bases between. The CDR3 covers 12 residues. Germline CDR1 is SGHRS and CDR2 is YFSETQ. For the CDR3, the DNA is TGCGCCAGCAGCTTGATGGGGGGCGAAGCTTTCTTT. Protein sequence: CASSLMGGEAFF.

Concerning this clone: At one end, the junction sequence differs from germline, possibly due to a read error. The CDR3 region has the DNA TGCGCCAGCAGCTCGACCGGGACAGGGAGGCTTGTGAACACTGATGCTAACTTT. It is translated as CASSSTGTGRLVNTDANF. V usage is TRBV5-1 and J usage is TRBJ1-1, with TRBD1 matching over 9 bases. The CDR3 is made up of 18 amino acids. The germline gives CDR1 SGHRS, CDR2 YFSETQ.

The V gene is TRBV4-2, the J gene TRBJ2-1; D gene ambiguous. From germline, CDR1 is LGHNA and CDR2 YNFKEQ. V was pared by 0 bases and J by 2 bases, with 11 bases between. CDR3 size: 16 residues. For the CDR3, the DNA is TGTGCCAGCAGCCAAGAGGAAGGCGGAGCCTACAATGAGCAGTTCTTC. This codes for CASSQEEGGAYNEQFF.

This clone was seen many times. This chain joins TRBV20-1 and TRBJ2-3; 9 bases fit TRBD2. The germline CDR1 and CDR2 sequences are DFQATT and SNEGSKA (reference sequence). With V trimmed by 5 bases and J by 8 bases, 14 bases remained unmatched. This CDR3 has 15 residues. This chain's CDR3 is CSADGRGGGAGTQYF. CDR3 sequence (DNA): TGCAGTGCTGACGGACGCGGCGGGGGGGCCGGTACGCAGTATTTT.